This TCR beta chain came from a study of blood T cell repertoires in COVID-19. For the study at large: The United States, Italy and Spain were the sources of the acute and convalescent COVID-19 samples. Sources were T cells, B-cell-depleted T cells, or PBMCs; the material itself was cDNA or gDNA.

In the authors' workflow: Estimated nucleated cell counts came from reference gene primer amplification. Here immunoSEQ multiplex PCR was the method, and the copy in TCRdb shows in-frame clones only, minus some. That table gives V, J and clone size, and the DNA gave D and trimming. This sample has nearly 25,000 clones, with around 86% found just once. This receptor was taken from a human donor in a cohort sampled during active COVID-19. The sequenced sample was peripheral blood.

The CDR3 is CASSLNSGDPRGQYF. CDR3 bases: TGTGCCAGCAGCTTAAACAGCGGGGACCCCCGGGGGCAGTACTTC. V gene TRBV7-2 combines with J gene TRBJ2-7, with 7 bases identical to TRBD2. Germline V CDR1 and CDR2: SGHTA, FQGNSA. The length of the CDR3 is 15 residues. Trimming removed 2 bases from V and 9 bases from J; junction bases left unmatched: 13.